Below, 22 T cell receptor beta chains from the same sample are listed, as sequenced in a study of blood T cell repertoires in COVID-19. Using immunoSEQ multiplex PCR, the repertoire was profiled, and TCRdb retains in-frame clones only, with some absent. The sample holds 70,000 to 85,000 clones, approximately 80% seen once. The sequencing input was peripheral blood. The receptors were gathered from a man older than 75 with acute or convalescent COVID-19.

A few counts support this clone. J is TRBJ1-2 and V is TRBV6-5, with D maybe TRBD1 (6 bases). Germline CDR1 MNHEY, CDR2 SVGAGI. Trimming took 4 bases from V and 0 from J, leaving 12 bases between them. This CDR3 comprises 15 residues. The CDR3 bases are TGTGCCAGCAGTTCGCCAGGGGTTTCTAACTATGGCTACACCTTC. This translates into CASSSPGVSNYGYTF.

This chain connects TRBV2 to TRBJ2-3; TRBD1 might be the D (5 bases). CDR1 SNHLY and CDR2 FYNNEI come from the germline V gene. V lost 3 bases and J lost 1, with 8 bases in between. The CDR3 runs to 14 residues. The CDR3 coding sequence is TGTGCCAGCAGTGACAGGGTGGGCACAGATACGCAGTATTTT. This sequence encodes CASSDRVGTDTQYF.

This clone has more than one count but fewer than ten. V usage is TRBV9 and J usage is TRBJ1-1; TRBD1 might be the D (6 bases). The length of the CDR3 is 15 residues. Germline V gene data show CDR1 as SGDLS and CDR2 as YYNGEE. The V gene lost 4 bases and the J gene lost 5 bases, with 18 bases spanning the gap. The CDR3 is CASSPQGTASTEAFF. In DNA form, the CDR3 reads TGTGCCAGCAGCCCACAGGGTACGGCCTCGACTGAAGCTTTCTTT.

CDR3 bases: TGTGCCAGCAGCTTAGTAGGACTAGCTAACGGGGAGCTGTTTTTT. Protein sequence: CASSLVGLANGELFF. The V call is TRBV13, the J call TRBJ2-2, with 8 bases fitting TRBD2. Germline-derived CDR1 and CDR2 are PRHDT and FYEKMQ (reference sequence). This CDR3 comprises 15 residues. With 1 base clipped from V and 7 bases from J, the junction kept 5 bases outside the gene matches.

This clone was counted only a few times. The gene calls are TRBV7-9 and TRBJ1-2; 7 bases agree with TRBD1. V lost 5 bases, J lost 7 bases, and 7 bases stayed unmatched. The germline V gene has CDR1 SEHNR and CDR2 FQNEAQ (reference sequence). CDR3 length: 13 amino acids. In DNA form, the CDR3 reads TGTGCCAGCAGCCCGGAGGGGGCGCGTGGCTACACCTTC. Its protein is CASSPEGARGYTF. The entire variable domain, with the rest obtained from reference TRBV7-9 and TRBJ1-2, is as follows: DTGVSQNPRHKITKRGQNVTFRCDPISEHNRLYWYRQTLGQGPEFLTYFQNEAQLEKSRLLSDRFSAERPKGSFSTLEIQRTEQGDSAMYLCASSPEGARGYTFGSGTRLTVV.

The rearrangement uses TRBV5-6 and TRBJ1-6; 9 bases are a match to TRBD1. The ends lost 4 bases at V and 7 bases at J; junction bases unmatched: 9. The germline gives CDR1 SGHDT, CDR2 YYEEEE. The length of the CDR3 is 16 residues. CDR3 loop: CASSTQQGAFNSPLHF. The DNA for the CDR3 is TGTGCCAGCAGCACCCAACAGGGGGCCTTCAATTCACCCCTCCACTTT.

The rearrangement links TRBV7-8 to TRBJ1-5; a possible D gene is TRBD1 (6 bases). Germline V CDR1 and CDR2: SGHVS, FQNEAQ. V lost 1 base and J lost 3, with 10 bases in between. The CDR3 covers 15 residues. CDR3 amino acids: CASSLDGTSNQPQHF. The CDR3 region has the DNA TGTGCCAGCAGCTTAGACGGGACATCCAATCAGCCCCAGCATTTT.

V is TRBV6-5 and J is TRBJ2-5, with 8 bases matching TRBD2. V shed 6 bases, J shed 2 bases, and the junction held 8 bases outside the gene matches. The germline V gene has CDR1 MNHEY and CDR2 SVGAGI. The CDR3 covers 15 residues. CDR3 sequence (DNA): TGTGCCAGCAGCACCCAAGGCGGGGGGCAAGAGACCCAGTACTTC. Encoded protein: CASSTQGGGQETQYF.

The gene calls are TRBV10-1 and TRBJ2-3; 7 bases agree with TRBD2. CDR3 length: 14 residues. J gave up 6 bases and V 6 bases, and 9 bases lay outside the gene matches. Germline assignment: CDR1 WNHNN and CDR2 SYGVQD (reference sequence). The chain's CDR3 is CASSPGGGSDTQYF. The CDR3 bases are TGCGCCAGCAGCCCGGGAGGAGGCTCGGATACGCAGTATTTT.

This clone was counted once. DNA of the CDR3: TGTGCCAGCAGGGGACAGGGGGCAATCGGGGAGCTGTTTTTT. Its translation is CASRGQGAIGELFF. The chain is built from TRBV7-2 and TRBJ2-2, with 12 nucleotides matching TRBD1. Trimming cost V 6 bases and J 7 bases; bases outside gene matches: 3. Germline V gene sequence: CDR1 SGHTA, CDR2 FQGNSA. CDR3 size: 14 residues. Combining the CDR3 with reference TRBV7-2 and TRBJ2-2 gives the whole variable domain GAGVSQSPSNKVTEKGKDVELRCDPISGHTALYWYRQSLGQGLEFLIYFQGNSAPDKSGLPSDRFSAERTGGSVSTLTIQRTQQEDSAVYLCASRGQGAIGELFFGEGSRLTVL.

V usage is TRBV3-1 (or the pseudogene TRBV3-2) and J usage is TRBJ1-1, with 8 bases aligning to TRBD1. Per the germline V gene, CDR1 is LGHDT and CDR2 is YNNKEL (reference sequence). Unmatched junction bases numbered 6, after V lost 1 base and J lost 5 bases. This CDR3 has 15 residues. This chain's CDR3 is CASSQGAGGNTEAFF. CDR3 DNA: TGTGCCAGCAGCCAAGGGGCAGGGGGCAATACTGAAGCTTTCTTT.

The chain uses TRBV7-9 and TRBJ2-2; 13 bases map to TRBD2. With 4 bases clipped from V and 2 bases from J, the junction kept 4 bases outside the gene matches. The CDR3 is 17 residues long. Germline loops: CDR1 SEHNR, CDR2 FQNEAQ (reference sequence). In nucleotides, the CDR3 is TGTGCCAGCAGCTCGGGACTAGCGGGGATTAACACCGGGGAGCTGTTTTTT. Translating it yields CASSSGLAGINTGELFF.

The chain joins TRBV7-3 to TRBJ2-5; D is perhaps TRBD1 (6 bases). Trimming left V 3 bases short and J 6 bases short, with 11 bases between. Germline CDR1 is SGHTA and CDR2 is FQGTGA. The CDR3 is made up of 13 amino acids. The chain's CDR3 is CASSLGARQTQYF. CDR3 DNA sequence: TGTGCCAGCAGCTTGGGGGCCCGTCAGACCCAGTACTTC. The whole variable domain, filled in from reference TRBV7-3 and TRBJ2-5, reads GAGVSQTPSNKVTEKGKYVELRCDPISGHTALYWYRQSLGQGPEFLIYFQGTGAADDSGLPNDRFFAVRPEGSVSTLKIQRTERGDSAVYLCASSLGARQTQYFGPGTRLLVL.

The chain has TRBV5-1 and TRBJ1-1; possible D gene TRBD1, 5 bases. The CDR3 has 14 residues. With 1 base removed from V and 3 bases from J, the gap between germline ends came to 10 bases. Per germline, CDR1 SGHRS and CDR2 YFSETQ. Here the CDR3 reads CASSLTTVDTEAFF. The CDR3 nucleotides read TGCGCCAGCAGCTTGACGACAGTCGACACTGAAGCTTTCTTT.

The V call is TRBV4-1, the J call TRBJ1-2; 11 nucleotides match TRBD1. From germline, CDR1 is MGHRA and CDR2 YSYEKL. The CDR3 sequence is 15 residues long. V lost 1 base to trimming and J lost 8 bases; unmatched junction nucleotides: 6. The CDR3, as DNA: TGCGCCAGCAGCCAAGCCGGACAGGGGGCAAGGGGCTACACCTTC. It specifies CASSQAGQGARGYTF.

The chain joins TRBV3-1 (or the pseudogene TRBV3-2) to TRBJ2-3; 12 bases align to TRBD2. Unmatched junction bases numbered 9, after V lost 5 bases and J lost 0 bases. Germline lookup yields CDR1 LGHDT and CDR2 YNNKEL (reference sequence). The CDR3 totals 18 residues. CDR3 sequence reads: CASSRSSGGARSTDTQYF. Here the CDR3 DNA reads TGTGCCAGCAGCAGATCTAGCGGGGGGGCCAGGAGCACAGATACGCAGTATTTT.

V is TRBV11-2 and J is TRBJ1-4, with 7 bases aligning to TRBD1. This CDR3 is built from 14 residues. J gave up 10 bases and V 3 bases, and 8 bases lay outside the gene matches. CDR1 SGHAT and CDR2 FQNNGV come from the germline V gene. CDR3 in amino acids: CASSFKEAGGKLFF. As DNA, the CDR3 is TGTGCCAGCAGCTTCAAGGAGGCAGGGGGAAAACTGTTTTTT.

This chain connects TRBV5-1 to TRBJ2-3; 9 positions agree with TRBD2. CDR1 is SGHRS, CDR2 YFSETQ, per germline. The CDR3 contains 16 residues. With 10 bases clipped from V and 1 base from J, the junction kept 13 bases outside the gene matches. The CDR3 here is CASSGGPPWGTDTQYF. CDR3 coding DNA: TGCGCCTCGAGCGGGGGGCCCCCCTGGGGCACAGATACGCAGTATTTT.

V usage is TRBV29-1 and J usage is TRBJ2-6; 7 nucleotides agree with TRBD1. CDR3 length: 14 residues. V shed 8 bases and J 2 bases; nucleotides not matched to a gene: 6. The germline V gene encodes CDR1 SQVTM and CDR2 ANQGSEA. The CDR3 sequence is CSSLDRAGANVLTF. In DNA, the CDR3 is TGCAGCTCGCTTGACAGGGCTGGGGCCAACGTCCTGACTTTC.

The chain employs TRBV5-1 and TRBJ2-2; no reliable D call. The CDR3 sequence is 14 residues long. CDR1 is SGHRS and CDR2 is YFSETQ in the germline V gene. V was clipped by 4 bases and J by 3 bases, with 10 bases between them. The CDR3, as DNA: TGCGCCAGCAGCGAAACGACATACACCGGGGAGCTGTTTTTT. Its translation: CASSETTYTGELFF. The full variable domain, completed using reference TRBV5-1 and TRBJ2-2, is KAGVTQTPRYLIKTRGQQVTLSCSPISGHRSVSWYQQTPGQGLQFLFEYFSETQRNKGNFPGRFSGRQFSNSRSEMNVSTLELGDSALYLCASSETTYTGELFFGEGSRLTVL.

The rearrangement links TRBV29-1 to TRBJ1-1, with D perhaps TRBD1 (6 bases). Between the trimmed V and J ends, which lost 6 bases and 1 base, there was a span of 12 bases. The CDR3 extends over 13 amino acids. Germline V gene sequence: CDR1 SQVTM, CDR2 ANQGSEA. CDR3 sequence reads: CSVERGGNTEAFF. The CDR3 DNA follows: TGCAGCGTGGAAAGAGGGGGGAACACTGAAGCTTTCTTT.

The genes are TRBV25-1 and TRBJ1-5; TRBD1 matches at 8 bases. V shed 4 bases and J 6 bases; nucleotides not matched to a gene: 2. The CDR3 totals 13 residues. CDR1 is MGHDK, CDR2 SYGVNS, per germline. DNA for the CDR3: TGTGCCAGCAGTGGACAGGGGCTTCAGCCCCAGCATTTT. Translated: CASSGQGLQPQHF.